Listed here are 26 T cell receptor beta chains from one sample, sequenced in a study of breast tumors, draining lymph nodes, adjacent tissues. TCRdb used MiXCR to reprocess the multiplex PCR reads, holding one entry per CDR3 protein. Seen here are about 110,000 distinct CDR3 sequences, about 29% observed once, and the top ten hold 4.5% to 7%. Axillary draining lymph nodes of breast cancer patients supplied the node samples. The sample consisted of axillary lymph node tissue. The receptor source for this set is a female donor with breast cancer. Some clones in this sample may be carry-over from other donors' samples.

The table lists this clonotype with many counts. The chain joins TRBV9 to TRBJ2-1, with 7 bases lining up with TRBD1. Trimming removed 2 bases from V and 9 bases from J; junction bases left unmatched: 8. Germline CDR1 and CDR2: SGDLS and YYNGEE. The CDR3 is 14 residues long. This CDR3 is CASSVGTESAEQFF. The CDR3 DNA reads TGTGCCAGCAGCGTCGGGACAGAGTCGGCTGAGCAGTTCTTC.

The V and J genes are TRBV13 and TRBJ2-7; no clear D. The CDR3 contains 13 residues. CDR1 and CDR2 (germline): PRHDT, FYEKMQ (reference sequence). V was cut by 2 bases and J by 7 bases, with 12 bases left in between. The CDR3 here is CASSLPPLGEQYV. The CDR3 region has the DNA TGTGCCAGCAGCTTACCCCCCCTAGGGGAGCAGTACGTC.

The chain uses TRBV7-9 and TRBJ2-5, with D perhaps TRBD1 or TRBD2 (6 bases each). The CDR3 contains 17 residues. Germline CDR1 SEHNR, CDR2 FQNEAQ (reference sequence). Trimming left V 5 bases short and J 0 bases short, with 19 bases between. The CDR3 DNA reads TGTGCCAGCAGCGAGGGGCTCGGGGGCCGTGACCAAGAGACCCAGTACTTC. Its translation is CASSEGLGGRDQETQYF.

J is TRBJ2-3 and V is TRBV4-1; the D is unclear. The germline CDR1 and CDR2 sequences are MGHRA and YSYEKL. V was trimmed by 0 bases and J by 2 bases, leaving 12 bases between them. The CDR3 totals 16 residues. The CDR3 DNA reads as TGCGCCAGCAGCCAAGATGTGACCCCCTACACAGATACGCAGTATTTT. It is translated as CASSQDVTPYTDTQYF.

This clonotype was recorded many times. This may come from a read error, since a much larger clone is one base off. The chain carries TRBV7-9 and TRBJ2-5; 8 nucleotides match TRBD2. The CDR3 has 19 residues. The V and J ends lost 1 base and 2 bases, in that order; junction bases with no gene match: 15. Germline V gives CDR1 SEHNR, CDR2 FQNEAQ (reference sequence). The CDR3 sequence: CASSLVPGPSGRRQETQYF. The CDR3 DNA is TGTGCCAGCAGCTTAGTCCCCGGGCCTAGCGGGCGTCGTCAAGAGACCCAGTACTTC. The full variable domain, rest sourced from reference TRBV7-9 and TRBJ2-5, is DTGVSQNPRHKITKRGQNVTFRCDPISEHNRLYWYRQTLGQGPEFLTYFQNEAQLEKSRLLSDRFSAERPKGSFSTLEIQRTEQGDSAMYLCASSLVPGPSGRRQETQYFGPGTRLLVL.

The chain is built from TRBV24-1 and TRBJ2-3; perhaps TRBD2 as D (6 bases). This CDR3 region has 12 residues. Germline V gene data show CDR1 as KGHDR and CDR2 as SFDVKD. V lost 5 bases to trimming and J lost 11 bases, with 13 bases between them. CDR3 region: CATSVDYNEQYF. The CDR3 DNA reads as TGTGCCACCAGTGTGGACTACAATGAGCAGTATTTT.

The table lists this clonotype with many counts. V is TRBV19 and J is TRBJ2-6; a weak D match, TRBD2 (6 bases). Trimming cost V 3 bases and J 0 bases, with 12 bases left between them. CDR1 is LNHDA and CDR2 is SQIVND in the germline V gene (reference sequence). CDR3 length equals 17 residues. The CDR3 spells CASSIGTGVSGANVLTF. The CDR3 region has the DNA TGTGCCAGTAGTATCGGGACGGGGGTCTCTGGGGCCAACGTCCTGACTTTC. Variable domain in full (rest from reference TRBV19 and TRBJ2-6): DGGITQSPKYLFRKEGQNVTLSCEQNLNHDAMYWYRQDPGQGLRLIYYSQIVNDFQKGDIAEGYSVSREKKESFPLTVTSAQKNPTAFYLCASSIGTGVSGANVLTFGAGSRLTVL.

The CDR3 bases are TGTGCCAGCAGTTCTCCGACTAGCGGGAGGGCCCCCTACAATGAGCAGTTCTTC. Residues: CASSSPTSGRAPYNEQFF. The chain is built from TRBV28 and TRBJ2-1; 14 bases match TRBD2. Germline CDR1 and CDR2: MDHEN and SYDVKM. There are 18 residues in the CDR3. V lost 4 bases to trimming and J lost 2 bases; unmatched junction nucleotides: 7. The full variable domain, in which reference TRBV28 and TRBJ2-1 provide the parts outside the CDR3, is DVKVTQSSRYLVKRTGEKVFLECVQDMDHENMFWYRQDPGLGLRLIYFSYDVKMKEKGDIPEGYSVSREKKERFSLILESASTNQTSMYLCASSSPTSGRAPYNEQFFGPGTRLTVL.

This clonotype was seen ten or more times. This chain uses TRBV3-2 with TRBJ2-2; the tabulated D call, TRBD2, remains unverified against the DNA. TRBV3-2 is shown as a pseudogene. The CDR3 has 18 residues. CDR3: CASSQDLAGGRVTGELFF. The CDR3 region has the DNA TGTGCCAGCAGCCAAGATTTAGCGGGGGGGAGGGTCACCGGGGAGCTGTTTTTT.

This clonotype has at least ten counts. CDR3 amino acids: CSARTDRSYEQYF. CDR3 bases: TGCAGTGCGAGAACAGACAGGTCCTACGAGCAGTACTTC. V and J are TRBV20-1 and TRBJ2-7; a weak D match, TRBD1 (6 bases). This CDR3 is built from 13 residues. Germline CDR1 DFQATT, CDR2 SNEGSKA (reference sequence). V lost 6 bases and J 1 base, leaving 13 bases between the germline ends.

This clonotype was counted at least ten times. V and J are TRBV3-1 and TRBJ2-2, with 13 bases identical to TRBD2. From germline, CDR1 is LGHDT and CDR2 YNNKEL (reference sequence). V was pared by 4 bases and J by 7 bases, with 6 bases of the junction left unmatched. CDR3 length: 16 residues. Here the CDR3 reads CASSLLAGGLFGELFF. The CDR3 DNA is TGTGCCAGCAGCCTACTAGCGGGGGGGCTCTTCGGGGAGCTGTTTTTT.

This clonotype was observed many times. CDR3 DNA sequence: TGTGCCAGCAGCTTAGGCGGAGGGCTTTCCTACGAGCAGTACTTC. Encoded protein: CASSLGGGLSYEQYF. The chain joins TRBV7-9 to TRBJ2-7, with a possible D match to TRBD2 (6 bases). Germline CDR1 SEHNR, CDR2 FQNEAQ (reference sequence). V lost 1 base to trimming and J lost 1 base, with 11 bases between them. The CDR3 runs 15 residues.

This clonotype was counted ten times or more. A clone one base away is much larger, so this may be a read error. The rearrangement links TRBV20-1 to TRBJ2-7; D possibly corresponds to TRBD2 (6 bases). Per the germline V gene, CDR1 is DFQATT and CDR2 is SNEGSKA (reference sequence). The CDR3 is 11 residues long. Written as DNA, the CDR3 is TGCAGTGCCGCTCGGGAGTACGAGCAGTCCTTC. As protein: CSAAREYEQSF.

The chain joins TRBV20-1 to TRBJ2-3; D is unclear. CDR1 is DFQATT and CDR2 is SNEGSKA in the germline V gene (reference sequence). Trimming stripped 6 bases from V and 4 bases from J, with 8 bases between. The CDR3 consists of 11 residues. The CDR3 bases are TGCAGTGCGAGGTACGCAGATACGCAGTATTTT. Translation gives CSARYADTQYF.

In this sample, this clonotype turned up many times. This chain connects TRBV12-3 or TRBV12-4 to TRBJ2-1; 10 bases agree with TRBD2. The CDR3 sequence is 17 residues long. V lost 3 bases and J lost 3; bases outside the gene matches: 8. The CDR3 spells CASSFWRLAGFYNEQFF. In DNA, the CDR3 is TGTGCCAGCAGTTTTTGGAGACTAGCGGGCTTCTACAATGAGCAGTTCTTC.

Remarks on this clonotype: Given a much more abundant clone one base away, this may be a read error. The chain couples TRBV5-6 to TRBJ1-5; D perhaps matches TRBD1 (6 bases). This CDR3 contains 14 residues. V was pared by 4 bases and J by 10 bases, with 18 bases between. CDR1 is SGHDT and CDR2 is YYEEEE in the germline V gene. The CDR3 reads CASSLAGAGPPQHF. The CDR3 bases are TGTGCCAGCAGCCTGGCAGGGGCCGGACCACCCCAGCATTTT.

The chain joins TRBV7-8 to TRBJ1-6, with 9 positions matching TRBD1. Trimming took 4 bases from V and 10 from J; bases not matched to a gene: 8. Germline values: CDR1 SGHVS, CDR2 FQNEAQ. The CDR3 has 15 amino acids. CDR3 loop: CASSSGEGQGSPLHF. The CDR3 DNA is TGTGCCAGCAGCTCGGGGGAGGGACAGGGCTCACCCCTCCACTTT.

This clonotype was counted only a few times. The CDR3: CASSLGPSTDEQYF. The CDR3 DNA is TGCGCCAGCAGCTTGGGTCCGAGTACGGACGAGCAGTACTTC. The rearrangement joins TRBV5-1 to TRBJ2-7; D not certain. Trimming removed 0 bases at V and 5 bases at J, with 12 bases between. Germline V CDR1 and CDR2: SGHRS, YFSETQ. This CDR3 is built from 14 residues.

This sequence joins TRBV20-1 and TRBJ2-2; the D gene could be TRBD1 or TRBD2 (6 bases each). CDR1 and CDR2 from the germline V gene are DFQATT and SNEGSKA (reference sequence). The CDR3 contains 15 residues. V was shortened by 5 bases and J by 1 base, with 14 bases between the two germline ends. CDR3 DNA sequence: TGCAGTGCTCAAATGGGGGGCCTGAACACCGGGGAGCTGTTTTTT. It encodes CSAQMGGLNTGELFF.

In this sample, this clonotype turned up a few times. The chain employs TRBV7-3 and TRBJ2-3; D may match TRBD1 or TRBD2 (5 bases each). Trimming removed 5 bases from V and 3 bases from J, with 24 bases in between. The CDR3 is 18 residues long. Germline CDR1 reads SGHTA; CDR2 reads FQGTGA. DNA for the CDR3: TGTGCCAGCAGCCCGAGGGGCGTAGGGGATTCCCTAACAGATACGCAGTATTTT. This sequence encodes CASSPRGVGDSLTDTQYF.

As for this clonotype: Possible read error: a much larger clone is one base away. The chain recombines TRBV14 with TRBJ2-1; TRBD2 matches 8 bases. The germline CDR1 and CDR2 sequences are SGHDN and FVKESK. The CDR3 runs 16 residues. The CDR3 loop reads CGSSPIGTRPYNEQSF. In DNA, the CDR3 is TGTGGCAGCAGCCCGATCGGGACTAGACCCTACAATGAGCAGTCCTTC.

Ten or more counts support this clonotype. The CDR3 sequence: CASSLKGGRAYNEQFF. CDR3 DNA: TGCGCCAGCAGCTTGAAGGGCGGGAGGGCCTACAATGAGCAGTTCTTC. The chain links TRBV5-1 to TRBJ2-1; TRBD2 matches at 9 bases. There are 16 residues in the CDR3. CDR1 and CDR2 from the germline V gene are SGHRS and YFSETQ. V was pared by 1 base and J by 2 bases, with 4 bases of the junction left unmatched. Together with reference TRBV5-1 and TRBJ2-1, the CDR3 gives the full variable domain: KAGVTQTPRYLIKTRGQQVTLSCSPISGHRSVSWYQQTPGQGLQFLFEYFSETQRNKGNFPGRFSGRQFSNSRSEMNVSTLELGDSALYLCASSLKGGRAYNEQFFGPGTRLTVL.

This clonotype was observed once. V is TRBV6-2 or TRBV6-3 and J is TRBJ2-3; 9 positions match TRBD1. The germline V gene encodes CDR1 MNHEY and CDR2 SVGEGT. The V segment lost 6 bases and the J segment 6 bases; nucleotides outside the gene matches: 7. The CDR3 has 14 amino acids. The CDR3, as DNA: TGTGCCAGCAGCTTACAGGGGGCAACGGATACGCAGTATTTT. This codes for CASSLQGATDTQYF.

A word on this clonotype: A read error is possible here, since a much larger clone lies one base away. The final CDR3 position lacks the conserved phenylalanine or tryptophan, pointing to a likely read error. The chain is built from TRBV11-1 and TRBJ2-2; possibly TRBD2 for D (6 bases). Trimming removed 1 base from V and 5 bases from J, with 8 bases in between. Germline CDR1 reads SGHAT; CDR2 reads FQDESV (reference sequence). This CDR3 contains 14 residues. CDR3 protein: CASSLETRTGELFY. The CDR3 DNA reads TGTGCCAGCAGCTTAGAGACTAGGACCGGGGAGCTGTTTTAT.

This clonotype was detected many times. The CDR3 DNA reads TGTGCCAGCAGCTTAGTCCAAGGGAGCGGGGGTGTAACGCAGTATTTT. Its protein is CASSLVQGSGGVTQYF. This chain uses TRBV7-2 with TRBJ2-3, with TRBD2 matching 8 bases. Germline CDR1 SGHTA, CDR2 FQGNSA. The CDR3 extends over 16 amino acids. V shed 1 base and J 9 bases; nucleotides not matched to a gene: 12.

This clonotype was recorded many times. The chain employs TRBV18 and TRBJ2-7; tentative D call: TRBD2 (5 bases). The ends were cut back, 3 bases at V and 5 bases at J, with 11 bases in the middle. The CDR3 is made up of 13 amino acids. The germline gives CDR1 KGHSH, CDR2 LQKENI. The CDR3 nucleotides read TGTGCCAGCTCACCCCTTCGGGAAGACGAGCAGTACTTC. Amino acid sequence: CASSPLREDEQYF.